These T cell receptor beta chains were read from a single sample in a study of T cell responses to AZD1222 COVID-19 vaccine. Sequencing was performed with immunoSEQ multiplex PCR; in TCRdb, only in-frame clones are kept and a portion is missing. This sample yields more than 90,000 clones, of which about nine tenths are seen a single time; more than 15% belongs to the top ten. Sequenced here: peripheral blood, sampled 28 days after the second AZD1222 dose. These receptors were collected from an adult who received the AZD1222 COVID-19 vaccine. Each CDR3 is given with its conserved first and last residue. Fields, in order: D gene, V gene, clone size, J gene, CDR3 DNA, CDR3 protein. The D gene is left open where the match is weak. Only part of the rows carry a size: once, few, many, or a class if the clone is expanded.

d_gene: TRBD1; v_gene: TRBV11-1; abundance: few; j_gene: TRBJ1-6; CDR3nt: TGTGCCAGCAGCTTCAGGGGGTGGAATTCACCCCTCCACTTT; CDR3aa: CASSFRGWNSPLHF
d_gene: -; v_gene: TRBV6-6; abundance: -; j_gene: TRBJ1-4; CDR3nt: TGTGCCAGCAGATACGACCTCGCGGCTGAAAAACTGTTTTTT; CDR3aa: CASRYDLAAEKLFF
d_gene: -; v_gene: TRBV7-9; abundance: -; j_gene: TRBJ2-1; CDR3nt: TGTGCCAGCAACCGGGACACACACGATGAGCAGTTCTTC; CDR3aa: CASNRDTHDEQFF
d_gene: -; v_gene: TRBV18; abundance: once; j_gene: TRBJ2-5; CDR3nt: TGTGCCAGCTCACCACCGACTGTGAAAGAGACCCAGTACTTC; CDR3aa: CASSPPTVKETQYF
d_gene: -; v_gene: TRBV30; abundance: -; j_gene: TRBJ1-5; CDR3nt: TGTGCCTGGAGTACTGGTAGCAATCAGCCCCAGCATTTT; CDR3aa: CAWSTGSNQPQHF
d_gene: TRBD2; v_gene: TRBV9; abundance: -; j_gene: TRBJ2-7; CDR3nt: TGTGCCAGCAGCGTAGCGTCTAGCGGGGGGATCTACGAGCAGTACTTC; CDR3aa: CASSVASSGGIYEQYF
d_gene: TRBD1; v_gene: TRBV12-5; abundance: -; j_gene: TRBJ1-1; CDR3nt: TGTGCTAGTGGTTGGACAGGGGAGGACACTGAAGCTTTCTTT; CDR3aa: CASGWTGEDTEAFF
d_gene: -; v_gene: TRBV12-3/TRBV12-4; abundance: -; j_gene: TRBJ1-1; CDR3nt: TGTGCCAGCAACTACTTCACTGAAGCTTTCTTT; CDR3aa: CASNYFTEAFF
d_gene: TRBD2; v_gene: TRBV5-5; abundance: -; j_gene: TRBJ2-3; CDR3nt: TGTGCCAGCAGCTTGGGGGGGCTAGCGGGAGCCCTAAATACGCAGTATTTT; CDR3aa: CASSLGGLAGALNTQYF
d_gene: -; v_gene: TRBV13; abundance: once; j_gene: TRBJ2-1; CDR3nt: TGTGCCAGCAGCTTAGAGGGCAATGAGCAGTTCTTC; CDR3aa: CASSLEGNEQFF
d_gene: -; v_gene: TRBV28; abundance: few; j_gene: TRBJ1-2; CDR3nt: TGTGCCAGCAGTTCTCCCGAGAAAGGCTACACCTTC; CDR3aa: CASSSPEKGYTF
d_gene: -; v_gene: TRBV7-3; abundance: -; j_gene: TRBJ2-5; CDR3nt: TGTGCCAGCAGCTCCGACGACAGGTTCCAAGAGACCCAGTACTTC; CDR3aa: CASSSDDRFQETQYF
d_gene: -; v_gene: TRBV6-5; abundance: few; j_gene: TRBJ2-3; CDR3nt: TGTGCCAGCAGTCCGAGTCGGTGGGCGGATACGCAGTATTTT; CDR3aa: CASSPSRWADTQYF
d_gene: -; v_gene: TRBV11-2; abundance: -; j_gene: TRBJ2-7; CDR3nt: TGTGCCAGCAGCTTAGCAGGGGCCGGGATCTACGAGCAGTACTTC; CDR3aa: CASSLAGAGIYEQYF
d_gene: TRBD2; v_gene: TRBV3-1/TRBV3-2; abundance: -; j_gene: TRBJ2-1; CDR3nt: TGTGCCAGCAGCCAAGATAGTCTAGCGGGAAACAATGAGCAGTTCTTC; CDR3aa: CASSQDSLAGNNEQFF
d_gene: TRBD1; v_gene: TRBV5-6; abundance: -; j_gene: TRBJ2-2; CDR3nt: TGTGCCAGCAGAACGAGTCCACAGGGGCTCACCGGGGAGCTGTTTTTT; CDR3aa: CASRTSPQGLTGELFF
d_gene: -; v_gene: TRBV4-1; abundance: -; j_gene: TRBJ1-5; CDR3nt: TGCGCCAGCAGCCAATCCCCGGGGAATCAGCCCCAGCATTTT; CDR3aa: CASSQSPGNQPQHF
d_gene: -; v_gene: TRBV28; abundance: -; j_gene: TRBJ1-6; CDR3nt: TGTGCCAGCAGTTTACTGCTGTGGACGGGGAGCTCCTATAATTCACCCCTCCACTTT; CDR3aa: CASSLLLWTGSSYNSPLHF
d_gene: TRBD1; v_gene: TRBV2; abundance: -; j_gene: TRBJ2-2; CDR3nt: TGTGCCAGCAGTCCAGTTGGACAGGCCACCGGGGAGCTGTTTTTT; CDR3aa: CASSPVGQATGELFF
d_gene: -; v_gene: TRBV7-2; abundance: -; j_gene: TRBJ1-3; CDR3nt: TGTGCCAGCAGAACGGGGGGCTCTGGAAACACCATATATTTT; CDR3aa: CASRTGGSGNTIYF
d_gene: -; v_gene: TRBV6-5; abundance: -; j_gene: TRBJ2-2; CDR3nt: TGTGCCAGCAACAAGGGCGGCGAAACCGGGGAGCTGTTTTTT; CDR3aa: CASNKGGETGELFF
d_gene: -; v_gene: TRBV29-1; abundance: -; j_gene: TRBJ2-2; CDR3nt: TGCAGCGCTTCTGGCTCGAACACCGGGGAGCTGTTTTTT; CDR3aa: CSASGSNTGELFF
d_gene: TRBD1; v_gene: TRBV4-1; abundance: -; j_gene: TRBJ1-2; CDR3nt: TGCGCCAGCAGCCAACCCGGGGCAGGGGGCCGCGCGGGAGGCTACACCTTC; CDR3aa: CASSQPGAGGRAGGYTF
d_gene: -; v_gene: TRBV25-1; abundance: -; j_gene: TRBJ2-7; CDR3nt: TGTGCCAGCAGAACCGGGACGGTTCCCTACGAGCAGTACTTC; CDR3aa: CASRTGTVPYEQYF
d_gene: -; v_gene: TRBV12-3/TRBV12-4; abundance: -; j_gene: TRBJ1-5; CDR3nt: TGTGCCAGCCAGGAGAACAGCAATCAGCCCCAGCATTTT; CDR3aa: CASQENSNQPQHF
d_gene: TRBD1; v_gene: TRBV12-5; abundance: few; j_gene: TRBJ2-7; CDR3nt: TGTGCTAGTGCCCAGACAGGGGGGTCCTACGAGCAGTACTTC; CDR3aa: CASAQTGGSYEQYF
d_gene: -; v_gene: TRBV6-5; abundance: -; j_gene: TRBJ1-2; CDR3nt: TGTGCCAGCAGCCCAGGGCCTGGCTACACCTTC; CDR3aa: CASSPGPGYTF
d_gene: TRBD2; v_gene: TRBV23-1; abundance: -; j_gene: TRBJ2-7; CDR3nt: TGCGCCAGCAGTCTGTGGACTAGCGCGAACTACGAGCAGTACTTC; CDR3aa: CASSLWTSANYEQYF
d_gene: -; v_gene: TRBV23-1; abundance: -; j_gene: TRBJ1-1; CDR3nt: TGCGCCAGCAAGGGGAACACTGAAGCTTTCTTT; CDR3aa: CASKGNTEAFF
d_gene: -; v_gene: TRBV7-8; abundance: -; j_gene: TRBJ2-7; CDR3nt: TGTGCCAGCAGCTTGGACTTGCCCTACGAGCAGTACTTC; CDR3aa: CASSLDLPYEQYF
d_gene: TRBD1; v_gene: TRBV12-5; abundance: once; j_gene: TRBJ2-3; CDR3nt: TGTGCTAGTGGTTTGGGCCAGGGGGCAGATACGCAGTATTTT; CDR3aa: CASGLGQGADTQYF
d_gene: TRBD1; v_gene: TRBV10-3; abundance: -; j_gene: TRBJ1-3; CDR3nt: TGTGCCATCAGAGGACAGGGAAATCCAAGAAGCTCTGGAAACACCATATATTTT; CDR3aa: CAIRGQGNPRSSGNTIYF
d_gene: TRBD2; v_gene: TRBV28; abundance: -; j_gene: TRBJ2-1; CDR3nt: TGTGCCAGCAGAGGCCCCGGGACTACACAGCCCAATGAGCAGTTCTTC; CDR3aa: CASRGPGTTQPNEQFF
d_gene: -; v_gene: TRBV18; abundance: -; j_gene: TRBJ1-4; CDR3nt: TGTGCCAGCTCACCAGGAAGGAATGAAAAACTGTTTTTT; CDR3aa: CASSPGRNEKLFF
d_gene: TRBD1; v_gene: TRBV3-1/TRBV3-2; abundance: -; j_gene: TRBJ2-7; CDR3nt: TGTGCCAGCAGCCCCCACAGGGGTTTTAACTACGAGCAGTACTTC; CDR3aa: CASSPHRGFNYEQYF